A single sample gave rise to the 4 T cell receptor beta chains below, sequenced in a study of tumor and adjacent non-tumor tissue in lung cancer. No cell sorting was done before RNA was extracted from the tissue. Three rounds of nested PCR, following a modified ARM-PCR protocol, produced the TCRbeta library. TCRdb reprocessed the multiplex PCR reads via MiXCR and lists one record per CDR3 protein. The sample has about 200,000 distinct CDR3 sequences; 71% are singletons. Specimen: lung tumor tissue. All receptors derive from a man between 60 and 75 years old with non-small cell lung cancer.

Comments on this clonotype: The junction shows a germline mismatch at one end, possibly a read error. The chain is built from TRBV11-2 and TRBJ1-1; TRBD1 aligns across 7 bases. This CDR3 spans 15 amino acids. CDR1 is SGHAT, CDR2 FQNNGV, per germline. The CDR3 nucleotides are TGTGACAGCAGCATGATGGGACAGCCGAACACTGAAGCTTTCTTT. Translation: CDSSMMGQPNTEAFF.

Turning to this clonotype: The CDR3 does not close with the conserved phenylalanine or tryptophan, likely indicating a read error. The chain joins TRBV20-1 to TRBJ2-7; D is tentatively TRBD1 or TRBD2 (6 bases each). The CDR3 loop spans 12 amino acids. Germline CDR1 and CDR2: DFQATT and SNEGSKA (reference sequence). The V gene lost 5 bases and the J gene lost 10 bases, with 18 bases spanning the gap. The CDR3, as DNA: TGCAGTGCTCGGGGGCCTGGGGTCGACCAGTACTCC. Its translation: CSARGPGVDQYS.

V gene TRBV6-6 combines with J gene TRBJ2-7, with D possibly matching TRBD2 (5 bases). Germline CDR1 is MNHNY and CDR2 is SVGAGI (reference sequence). The CDR3 has 16 amino acids. Deletions cut 2 bases from V and 1 base from J, with 15 bases between. The CDR3 loop is CASSYRGLVGSYEQYF. The CDR3 region has the DNA TGTGCCAGCAGTTACCGAGGGCTAGTGGGGTCCTACGAGCAGTACTTC.

This clonotype has a handful of counts. The chain carries TRBV4-2 and TRBJ2-7; D tentatively fits TRBD1 or TRBD2 (6 bases each). The CDR3 spans 12 residues. Per germline, CDR1 LGHNA and CDR2 YNFKEQ. Between the trimmed V and J ends, which lost 3 bases and 9 bases, there was a span of 12 bases. CDR3 nucleotides: TGTGCCAGCAGCCACTGGGGGGCTGTGCAGTACTTC. Translation gives CASSHWGAVQYF.